The 24 T cell receptor beta chains below come from one sample, sequenced in a study of blood T cell repertoires in COVID-19. Using immunoSEQ multiplex PCR, the repertoire was profiled, and TCRdb retains in-frame clones only, with some absent. This table holds 180,000 or so clones, approximately 91% found once. Sequencing was performed on PBMCs or T cells enriched from blood (not recorded which). The receptors come from a woman between 18 and 29 years old who had recovered from COVID-19.

The chain employs TRBV3-1 (or the pseudogene TRBV3-2) and TRBJ2-1; unclear D gene. The V end was cut by 1 base, the J end by 7 bases, with 8 bases between. This CDR3 comprises 13 residues. Germline assignment: CDR1 LGHDT and CDR2 YNNKEL (reference sequence). CDR3 in amino acids: CASSQVLLNEQFF. CDR3 bases: TGTGCCAGCAGCCAAGTCCTTTTGAATGAGCAGTTCTTC.

The rearrangement joins TRBV6-2 or TRBV6-3 to TRBJ2-7; D unresolved. The germline CDR1 and CDR2 sequences are MNHEY and SVGEGT. This CDR3 comprises 12 residues. V lost 2 bases and J 6 bases, leaving 8 bases between the germline ends. In DNA form, the CDR3 reads TGTGCCAGCAGTTACCCCCCCTCCGAGCAGTACTTC. Encoded protein: CASSYPPSEQYF.

CDR3 region: CAIRPSGREGTQYF. For the CDR3, the DNA is TGTGCCATCAGGCCTAGCGGGAGAGAGGGGACCCAGTACTTC. V and J are TRBV10-3 and TRBJ2-5; 10 bases line up with TRBD2. Germline CDR1 ENHRY, CDR2 SYGVKD. The J segment lost 7 bases and the V segment lost 6 bases, leaving 8 bases of the junction unmatched. The CDR3 covers 14 residues.

The chain combines TRBV27 with TRBJ2-1; TRBD2 matches at 10 bases. Germline V gene lookup returns CDR1 MNHEY and CDR2 SMNVEV (reference sequence). The CDR3 is made up of 15 amino acids. Losses at the gene ends were 2 bases for V and 9 bases for J; bases not matched to a gene: 7. CDR3 region: CASSLLAGEWGEQFF. For the CDR3, the DNA is TGTGCCAGCAGTTTACTAGCGGGAGAGTGGGGTGAGCAGTTCTTC.

The V gene is TRBV6-2 or TRBV6-3, the J gene TRBJ2-1, with 7 bases aligning to TRBD2. Germline CDR1 reads MNHEY; CDR2 reads SVGEGT. Trimming removed 0 bases from V and 5 bases from J; junction bases left unmatched: 10. This CDR3 region has 17 residues. The CDR3 DNA sequence: TGTGCCAGCAGTTACTCGAGAGGGCGGGAGCCTCACAATGAGCAGTTCTTC. It encodes CASSYSRGREPHNEQFF.

The DNA of the CDR3 is TGTGCCAGCAGTTCCCCGGGAAACACCATATATTTT. It translates to CASSSPGNTIYF. This rearrangement joins TRBV6-2 or TRBV6-3 to TRBJ1-3, with no clear D. Germline-derived CDR1 and CDR2 are MNHEY and SVGEGT. CDR3 length equals 12 residues. Trimming removed 4 bases at V and 4 bases at J, with 5 bases between.

The rearrangement links TRBV28 to TRBJ1-5, with 10 bases that match TRBD1. The ends lost 0 bases at V and 2 bases at J; junction bases unmatched: 1. Germline CDR1 reads MDHEN; CDR2 reads SYDVKM. The CDR3 totals 16 residues. CDR3 sequence: CASSLWDRGGNQPQHF. The CDR3 bases are TGTGCCAGCAGTTTATGGGACAGGGGGGGCAATCAGCCCCAGCATTTT.

The V call is TRBV6-5, the J call TRBJ2-3; TRBD1 matches 7 bases. The V gene's germline CDR1 is MNHEY and CDR2 SVGAGI. Losses at the gene ends were 2 bases for V and 2 bases for J; bases not matched to a gene: 4. CDR3 length: 15 amino acids. The CDR3 reads CASSYNRGPTDTQYF. CDR3 DNA: TGTGCCAGCAGTTACAACAGGGGCCCCACAGATACGCAGTATTTT.

The chain employs TRBV19 and TRBJ2-7, with 10 positions matching TRBD2. J was trimmed by 6 bases and V by 3 bases; bases with no gene match: 14. The germline V gene has CDR1 LNHDA and CDR2 SQIVND (reference sequence). This CDR3 has 17 residues. The CDR3 nucleotides read TGTGCCAGTAGTATCAGGGCTAGCGGGAGTCCCTTTGGCGAGCAGTACTTC. As protein: CASSIRASGSPFGEQYF.

The chain carries TRBV27 and TRBJ2-5; the D gene is possibly TRBD2 (5 bases). CDR1 and CDR2 (germline): MNHEY, SMNVEV (reference sequence). The CDR3 is 15 residues long. V dropped 6 bases and J dropped 3 bases, with 17 bases sitting between them. CDR3 bases: TGTGCCAGCAGCCCAGTGTTGAGCGGCGAAGAGACCCAGTACTTC. This encodes CASSPVLSGEETQYF.

This chain connects TRBV7-3 to TRBJ2-3; D might be TRBD2 (5 bases). The CDR3 spans 15 residues. From germline, CDR1 is SGHTA and CDR2 FQGTGA. Trimming cost V 0 bases and J 0 bases, with 7 bases left between them. For the CDR3, the DNA is TGTGCCAGCAGCTTAACCGGGATAAGCACAGATACGCAGTATTTT. Its translation: CASSLTGISTDTQYF.

V is TRBV5-1 and J is TRBJ1-2, with D unclear. The V and J ends lost 0 bases and 4 bases respectively, with 13 bases between them. This CDR3 comprises 15 residues. Germline-derived CDR1 and CDR2 are SGHRS and YFSETQ. The CDR3 loop is CASSLESASGYGYTF. CDR3 nucleotides: TGCGCCAGCAGCTTGGAGTCCGCCTCGGGCTATGGCTACACCTTC.

The genes are TRBV28 and TRBJ1-2; TRBD1 aligns across 7 bases. CDR3 length equals 15 residues. The V segment lost 3 bases and the J segment 4 bases; nucleotides outside the gene matches: 8. Germline V gene lookup returns CDR1 MDHEN and CDR2 SYDVKM. The CDR3 reads CASSFGTARFYGYTF. CDR3 nucleotides: TGTGCCAGCAGTTTCGGGACAGCCAGGTTCTATGGCTACACCTTC.

The rearrangement links TRBV4-1 to TRBJ2-7; D is unresolved. The CDR3 loop spans 15 amino acids. The V and J ends lost 0 bases and 2 bases respectively, with 11 bases between them. CDR1 MGHRA and CDR2 YSYEKL come from the germline V gene. As DNA, the CDR3 is TGCGCCAGCAGCCAAGATAGATCCCTAGCCTACGAGCAGTACTTC. This sequence encodes CASSQDRSLAYEQYF.

The genes are TRBV6-5 and TRBJ1-5; 7 bases are a match to TRBD1. This CDR3 region has 15 residues. CDR1 is MNHEY and CDR2 is SVGAGI in the germline V gene. The V gene end was trimmed by 6 bases and the J gene end by 3 bases; junction bases not matched to a gene: 8. The CDR3 DNA reads TGTGCCAGCAGGCCGACAGGGTCCCCCAATCAGCCCCAGCATTTT. This encodes CASRPTGSPNQPQHF.

J is TRBJ2-1 and V is TRBV7-9; 10 bases are a match to TRBD2. The CDR3 is 15 residues long. Germline assignment: CDR1 SEHNR and CDR2 FQNEAQ (reference sequence). Trimming cost V 4 bases and J 9 bases; bases outside gene matches: 9. CDR3 residues: CASSSPSGLAFEQFF. CDR3 bases: TGTGCCAGCAGCTCCCCTTCGGGACTAGCGTTTGAGCAGTTCTTC.

This clone has a handful of counts. The genes are TRBV7-9 and TRBJ1-5, with D possibly TRBD1 on 6 matching bases. Germline CDR1 is SEHNR and CDR2 is FQNEAQ (reference sequence). Trimming took 5 bases from V and 4 from J, leaving 12 bases between them. The CDR3 has 14 amino acids. Written as DNA, the CDR3 is TGTGCCAGCAGCACAGGACAGAGAAATCAGCCCCAGCATTTT. It yields the protein CASSTGQRNQPQHF. Together with reference TRBV7-9 and TRBJ1-5, the CDR3 gives the full variable domain: DTGVSQNPRHKITKRGQNVTFRCDPISEHNRLYWYRQTLGQGPEFLTYFQNEAQLEKSRLLSDRFSAERPKGSFSTLEIQRTEQGDSAMYLCASSTGQRNQPQHFGDGTRLSIL.

The V and J genes are TRBV6-4 and TRBJ1-2, with D perhaps matching TRBD1 (6 bases). Trimming shortened V by 7 bases and J by 4 bases, and 13 bases separated the two germline ends. In germline, CDR1 is MRHNA, CDR2 SNTAGT. The CDR3 has 13 residues. CDR3 DNA: TGTGCCAGCATTCTGAAGGACAGCTATGGCTACACCTTC. Translation: CASILKDSYGYTF.

J is TRBJ2-6 and V is TRBV28; TRBD2 matches at 9 bases. The CDR3 contains 15 residues. V shed 3 bases and J 12 bases; nucleotides not matched to a gene: 9. Germline-derived CDR1 and CDR2 are MDHEN and SYDVKM. In DNA form, the CDR3 reads TGTGCCAGCAGTTTGGAACAGCGGGGGGCTCTCGTCCTGACTTTC. It translates to CASSLEQRGALVLTF.

This chain connects TRBV28 to TRBJ2-2; a possible D gene is TRBD1 (6 bases). Looked up from germline, CDR1 is MDHEN and CDR2 is SYDVKM. The CDR3 sequence is 15 residues long. V lost 7 bases and J lost 7, with 19 bases in between. CDR3 loop: CASKLQGGPGGELFF. For the CDR3, the DNA is TGTGCCAGCAAGCTACAGGGCGGTCCGGGCGGGGAGCTGTTTTTT.

The chain uses TRBV5-1 and TRBJ2-1, with 7 bases fitting TRBD1. Germline V gives CDR1 SGHRS, CDR2 YFSETQ. This CDR3 has 15 residues. J lost 7 bases, V lost 3 bases, and 10 bases had no gene match. CDR3 sequence (DNA): TGCGCCAGCAGCTCAGGGGGAATGGGTCGTAATGAGCAGTTCTTC. The encoded protein is CASSSGGMGRNEQFF. The full variable domain, its missing parts supplied by reference TRBV5-1 and TRBJ2-1, is KAGVTQTPRYLIKTRGQQVTLSCSPISGHRSVSWYQQTPGQGLQFLFEYFSETQRNKGNFPGRFSGRQFSNSRSEMNVSTLELGDSALYLCASSSGGMGRNEQFFGPGTRLTVL.

This rearrangement joins TRBV19 to TRBJ2-2; D gene unclear. The CDR3 length is 13 residues. The germline V and J ends were trimmed by 3 bases and 4 bases, with 6 bases remaining between them. In germline, CDR1 is LNHDA, CDR2 SQIVND (reference sequence). CDR3 protein: CASSILGTGELFF. The DNA of the CDR3 is TGTGCCAGTAGTATTCTAGGCACCGGGGAGCTGTTTTTT.

The J gene is TRBJ1-2, the V gene TRBV6-5, with D possibly matching TRBD1 (5 bases). The CDR3 length is 13 residues. Germline V gives CDR1 MNHEY, CDR2 SVGAGI. Deletions cut 3 bases from V and 12 bases from J, with 17 bases between. Here the CDR3 reads CASSYSASGYHTF. CDR3 bases: TGTGCCAGCAGTTATTCTGCCTCAGGGTACCACACCTTC.

The V gene is TRBV10-3, the J gene TRBJ2-2, with 9 positions matching TRBD2. CDR1 is ENHRY, CDR2 SYGVKD, per germline. The CDR3 has 15 residues. After removal of 2 bases from V and 6 bases from J, the junction contained 4 bases not matched to a gene. The CDR3 here is CAISERTSDPGELFF. The CDR3 bases are TGTGCCATCAGTGAGAGGACTAGCGACCCCGGGGAGCTGTTTTTT.